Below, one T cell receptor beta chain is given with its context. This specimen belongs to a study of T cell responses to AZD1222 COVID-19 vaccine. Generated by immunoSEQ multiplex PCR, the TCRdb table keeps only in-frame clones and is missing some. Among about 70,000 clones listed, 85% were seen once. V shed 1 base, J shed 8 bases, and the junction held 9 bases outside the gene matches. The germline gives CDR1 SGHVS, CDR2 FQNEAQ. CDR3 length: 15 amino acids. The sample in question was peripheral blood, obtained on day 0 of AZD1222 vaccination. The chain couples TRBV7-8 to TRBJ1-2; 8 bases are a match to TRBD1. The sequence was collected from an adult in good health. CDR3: CASSLDTGGLWGYTF. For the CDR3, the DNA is TGTGCCAGCAGCTTAGATACAGGGGGACTTTGGGGCTACACCTTC.